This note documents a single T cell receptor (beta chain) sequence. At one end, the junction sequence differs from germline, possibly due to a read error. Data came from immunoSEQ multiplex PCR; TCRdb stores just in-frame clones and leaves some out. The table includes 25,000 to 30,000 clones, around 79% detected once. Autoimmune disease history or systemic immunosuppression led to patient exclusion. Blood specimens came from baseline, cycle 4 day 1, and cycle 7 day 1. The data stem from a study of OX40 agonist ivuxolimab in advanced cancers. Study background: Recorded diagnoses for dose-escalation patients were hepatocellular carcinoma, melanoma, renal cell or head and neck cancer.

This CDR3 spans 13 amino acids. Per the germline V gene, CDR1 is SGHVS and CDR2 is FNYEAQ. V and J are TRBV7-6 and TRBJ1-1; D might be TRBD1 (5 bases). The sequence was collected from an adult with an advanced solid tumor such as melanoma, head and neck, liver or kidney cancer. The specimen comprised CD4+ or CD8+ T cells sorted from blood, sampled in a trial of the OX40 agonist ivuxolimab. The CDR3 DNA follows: TGTGCCAGCAGCGGAGACCTGGGGGGGGAAGGTTTCTTT. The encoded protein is CASSGDLGGEGFF.